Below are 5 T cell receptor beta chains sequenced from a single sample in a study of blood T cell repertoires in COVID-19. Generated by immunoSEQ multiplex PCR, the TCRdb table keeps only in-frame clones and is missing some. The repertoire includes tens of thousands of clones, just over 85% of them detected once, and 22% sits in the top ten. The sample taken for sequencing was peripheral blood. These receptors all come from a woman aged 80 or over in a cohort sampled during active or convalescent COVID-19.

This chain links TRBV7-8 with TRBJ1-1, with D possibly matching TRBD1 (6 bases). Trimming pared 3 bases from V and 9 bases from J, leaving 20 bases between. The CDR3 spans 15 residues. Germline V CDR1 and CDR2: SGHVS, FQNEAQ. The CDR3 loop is CASSFYAPGTIKAFF. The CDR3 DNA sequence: TGTGCCAGCAGCTTCTACGCCCCCGGGACAATAAAAGCTTTCTTT.

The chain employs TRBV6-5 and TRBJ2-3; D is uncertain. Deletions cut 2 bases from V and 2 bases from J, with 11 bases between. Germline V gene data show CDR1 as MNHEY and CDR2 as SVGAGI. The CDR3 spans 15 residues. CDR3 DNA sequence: TGTGCCAGCAGTTACCAGGCTCAGATCACAGATACGCAGTATTTT. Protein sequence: CASSYQAQITDTQYF.

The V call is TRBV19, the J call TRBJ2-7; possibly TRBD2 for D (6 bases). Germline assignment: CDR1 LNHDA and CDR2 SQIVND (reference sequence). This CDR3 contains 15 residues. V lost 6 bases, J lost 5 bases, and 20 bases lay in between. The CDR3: CASSTAEGRRNEQYF. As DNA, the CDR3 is TGTGCCAGTAGCACGGCGGAGGGGAGGAGGAACGAGCAGTACTTC.

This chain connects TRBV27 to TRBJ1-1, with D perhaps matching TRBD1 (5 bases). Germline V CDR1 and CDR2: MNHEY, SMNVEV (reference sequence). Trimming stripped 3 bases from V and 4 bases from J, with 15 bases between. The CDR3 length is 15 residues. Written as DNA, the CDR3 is TGTGCCAGCAGTTTGAGTGGGGGGGGTTTCACTGAAGCTTTCTTT. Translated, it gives CASSLSGGGFTEAFF.

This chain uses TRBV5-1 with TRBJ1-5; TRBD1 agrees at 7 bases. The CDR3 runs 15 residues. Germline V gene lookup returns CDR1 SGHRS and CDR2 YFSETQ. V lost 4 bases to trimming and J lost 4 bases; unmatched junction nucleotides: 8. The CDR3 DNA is TGCGCCAGCAGCCTAGGGACAGCTCCTAATCAGCCCCAGCATTTT. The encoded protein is CASSLGTAPNQPQHF.